A single sample gave rise to the 13 T cell receptor beta chains below, sequenced in a study of cytomegalovirus exposure and HLA in healthy donors. PCR involved 60 Vbeta and 13 Jbeta primers. The table came from immunoSEQ multiplex PCR; TCRdb's copy has only in-frame clones and leaves some out. Among roughly 120,000 clones listed, 76% were seen once. Sequencing was carried out using PBMCs. These receptor sequences come from a woman aged 45-60 years in good health and CMV-seropositive.

In DNA, the CDR3 is TGTGCCAGCTCACCAGCGCAAGAGACCCAGTACTTC. This translates into CASSPAQETQYF. The rearrangement uses TRBV18 and TRBJ2-5; no firm D call. Germline V CDR1 and CDR2: KGHSH, LQKENI. V gave up 2 bases and J gave up 2 bases, with 3 bases separating them. The CDR3 is 12 amino acids.

The chain combines TRBV5-1 with TRBJ2-7; D possibly corresponds to TRBD2 (7 bases). V was clipped by 4 bases and J by 2 bases, with 13 bases between them. CDR1 SGHRS and CDR2 YFSETQ come from the germline V gene. The CDR3 has 14 residues. This chain's CDR3 is CASSGDGGPYEQYF. The CDR3 DNA reads as TGCGCCAGCAGCGGCGACGGGGGGCCCTACGAGCAGTACTTC. Drawing the rest from reference TRBV5-1 and TRBJ2-7, the complete variable domain is KAGVTQTPRYLIKTRGQQVTLSCSPISGHRSVSWYQQTPGQGLQFLFEYFSETQRNKGNFPGRFSGRQFSNSRSEMNVSTLELGDSALYLCASSGDGGPYEQYFGPGTRLTVT.

The chain is built from TRBV5-1 and TRBJ1-4; D gene ambiguous. The CDR3 is made up of 12 amino acids. V was pared by 4 bases and J by 8 bases, with 9 bases between. CDR1 and CDR2 (germline): SGHRS, YFSETQ. As DNA, the CDR3 is TGCGCCAGCAGCCGGGATGGGGAAAAACTGTTTTTT. This translates into CASSRDGEKLFF.

The chain links TRBV19 to TRBJ1-1; TRBD1 agrees at 7 bases. The J segment lost 10 bases and the V segment lost 3 bases, leaving 11 bases of the junction unmatched. Germline-derived CDR1 and CDR2 are LNHDA and SQIVND (reference sequence). The CDR3 consists of 14 residues. The CDR3 sequence: CASSIGDRVARAFF. The CDR3 nucleotides read TGTGCCAGTAGTATCGGTGACAGGGTCGCTCGAGCTTTCTTT. Looking up the rest from reference TRBV19 and TRBJ1-1 gives the full variable domain: DGGITQSPKYLFRKEGQNVTLSCEQNLNHDAMYWYRQDPGQGLRLIYYSQIVNDFQKGDIAEGYSVSREKKESFPLTVTSAQKNPTAFYLCASSIGDRVARAFFGQGTRLTVV.

The chain links TRBV7-3 to TRBJ2-3, with 13 bases that match TRBD2. The V gene end was trimmed by 5 bases and the J gene end by 5 bases; junction bases not matched to a gene: 4. The CDR3 spans 15 residues. Germline V CDR1 and CDR2: SGHTA, FQGTGA. The CDR3 DNA sequence: TGTGCCAGCAGCCAGGGACTAGCGGGAAGAGATACGCAGTATTTT. This translates into CASSQGLAGRDTQYF.

The chain recombines TRBV11-2 with TRBJ2-3; D remains ambiguous. This CDR3 is 12 amino acids long. The germline V gene encodes CDR1 SGHAT and CDR2 FQNNGV. Deletions cut 3 bases from V and 2 bases from J, with 3 bases between. CDR3 nucleotide sequence: TGTGCCAGCAGCTTGGCCACAGATACGCAGTATTTT. It translates to CASSLATDTQYF.

This clone was recorded a few times. The DNA for the CDR3 is TGCGCCAGCAGTCAATCAGGACAGGGTAGGGAGACCCAGTACTTC. Protein: CASSQSGQGRETQYF. The genes are TRBV23-1 and TRBJ2-5, with 8 bases fitting TRBD1. TRBV23-1 belongs to the ORF category, with a function that is uncertain. Losses at the gene ends were 0 bases for V and 5 bases for J; bases not matched to a gene: 5. The CDR3 consists of 15 residues.

V usage is TRBV9 and J usage is TRBJ1-1; 8 bases fit TRBD1. CDR3 length: 14 amino acids. Looked up from germline, CDR1 is SGDLS and CDR2 is YYNGEE. The V and J ends lost 5 bases and 1 base, in that order; junction bases with no gene match: 4. The CDR3 bases are TGTGCCAGCAGGACCGGGACAGGGAACACTGAAGCTTTCTTT. Its translation is CASRTGTGNTEAFF.

Turning to this clone: A junction end diverges from the germline sequence, so it may reflect a read error. The rearrangement joins TRBV5-1 to TRBJ2-5, with 9 bases lining up with TRBD2. The CDR3 spans 16 residues. CDR1 is SGHRS and CDR2 is YFSETQ in the germline V gene. The CDR3 nucleotides are TGCGCCAGCAGCCCACCGCCTAGCGGGAACCAGGAGACCCAGTACTTC. Translating gives CASSPPPSGNQETQYF.

This clone was observed a few times. This chain links TRBV2 with TRBJ1-4; 11 bases fit TRBD1. This CDR3 contains 14 residues. Germline values: CDR1 SNHLY, CDR2 FYNNEI. V lost 3 bases, J lost 8 bases, and 2 bases stayed unmatched. The CDR3 reads CASSDWTGGEKLFF. The DNA of the CDR3 is TGTGCCAGCAGTGACTGGACAGGGGGCGAAAAACTGTTTTTT.

This clone was detected a few times. The J gene is TRBJ2-1, the V gene TRBV14; D might be TRBD2 (6 bases). This CDR3 comprises 16 residues. V lost 2 bases to trimming and J lost 1 base, with 12 bases between them. CDR1 SGHDN and CDR2 FVKESK come from the germline V gene. The CDR3 is CASSQLGGISYNEQFF. In nucleotides, the CDR3 is TGTGCCAGCAGCCAACTCGGCGGGATATCCTACAATGAGCAGTTCTTC.

The V call is TRBV11-1, the J call TRBJ1-3, with D uncertain. The ends were cut back, 5 bases at V and 0 bases at J, with 8 bases in the middle. This CDR3 contains 14 residues. The germline V gene has CDR1 SGHAT and CDR2 FQDESV (reference sequence). The CDR3 nucleotides read TGTGCCAGCAGCCAACAGTCCTCTGGAAACACCATATATTTT. Encoded protein: CASSQQSSGNTIYF.

This clone was seen only a few times. This chain joins TRBV7-2 and TRBJ2-7, with 7 bases that match TRBD1. Unmatched junction bases numbered 11, after V lost 5 bases and J lost 4 bases. The CDR3 has 15 amino acids. Germline lookup yields CDR1 SGHTA and CDR2 FQGNSA. CDR3 DNA: TGTGCCAGCAGCAAAAGGACCGGGACAGATTACGAGCAGTACTTC. It translates to CASSKRTGTDYEQYF. The variable domain in full, completed from reference TRBV7-2 and TRBJ2-7, reads GAGVSQSPSNKVTEKGKDVELRCDPISGHTALYWYRQSLGQGLEFLIYFQGNSAPDKSGLPSDRFSAERTGGSVSTLTIQRTQQEDSAVYLCASSKRTGTDYEQYFGPGTRLTVT.